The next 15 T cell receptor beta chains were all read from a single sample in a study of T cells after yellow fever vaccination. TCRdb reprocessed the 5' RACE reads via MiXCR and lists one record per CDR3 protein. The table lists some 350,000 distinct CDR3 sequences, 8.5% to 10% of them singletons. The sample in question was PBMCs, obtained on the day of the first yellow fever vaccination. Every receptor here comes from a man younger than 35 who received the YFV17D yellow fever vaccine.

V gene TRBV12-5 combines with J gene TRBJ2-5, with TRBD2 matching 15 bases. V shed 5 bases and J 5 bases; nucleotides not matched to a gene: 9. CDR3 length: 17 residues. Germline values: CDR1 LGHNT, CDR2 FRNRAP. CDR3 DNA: TGTGCTAGTGGTCCCGGACTAGCGGGGGGGCTTTCGGAGACCCAGTACTTC. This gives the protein CASGPGLAGGLSETQYF.

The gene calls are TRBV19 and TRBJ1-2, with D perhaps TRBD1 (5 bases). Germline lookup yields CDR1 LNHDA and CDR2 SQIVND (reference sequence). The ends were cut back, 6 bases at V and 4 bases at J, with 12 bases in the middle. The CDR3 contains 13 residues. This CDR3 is CASRDFGGYGYTF. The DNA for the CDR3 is TGTGCCAGTAGAGATTTTGGGGGCTATGGCTACACCTTC. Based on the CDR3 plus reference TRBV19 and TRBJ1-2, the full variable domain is DGGITQSPKYLFRKEGQNVTLSCEQNLNHDAMYWYRQDPGQGLRLIYYSQIVNDFQKGDIAEGYSVSREKKESFPLTVTSAQKNPTAFYLCASRDFGGYGYTFGSGTRLTVV.

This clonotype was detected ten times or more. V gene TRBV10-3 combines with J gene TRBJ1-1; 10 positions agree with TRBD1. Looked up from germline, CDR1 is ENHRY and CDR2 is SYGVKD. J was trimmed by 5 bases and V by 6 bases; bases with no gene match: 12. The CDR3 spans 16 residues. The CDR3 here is CAIRRGQGPHGTEAFF. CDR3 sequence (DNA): TGTGCCATCAGGAGGGGACAGGGGCCTCACGGGACTGAAGCTTTCTTT.

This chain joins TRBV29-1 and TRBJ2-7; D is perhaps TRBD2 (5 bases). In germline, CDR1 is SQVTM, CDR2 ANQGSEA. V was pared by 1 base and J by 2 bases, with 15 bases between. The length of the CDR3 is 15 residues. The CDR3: CSVEVSEAHPYEQYF. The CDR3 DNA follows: TGCAGCGTTGAAGTGTCGGAGGCACATCCCTACGAGCAGTACTTC.

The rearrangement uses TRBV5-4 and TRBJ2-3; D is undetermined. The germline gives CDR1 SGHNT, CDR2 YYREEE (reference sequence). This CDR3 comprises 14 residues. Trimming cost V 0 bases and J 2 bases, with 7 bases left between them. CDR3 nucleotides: TGTGCCAGCAGCTTGGAGGGCCCCACAGATACGCAGTATTTT. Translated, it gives CASSLEGPTDTQYF.

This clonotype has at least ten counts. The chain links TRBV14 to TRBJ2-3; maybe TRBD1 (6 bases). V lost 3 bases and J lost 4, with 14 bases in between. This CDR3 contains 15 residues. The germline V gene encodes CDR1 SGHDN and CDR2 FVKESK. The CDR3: CASSHRTGFPDTQYF. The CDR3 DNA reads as TGTGCCAGCAGCCATCGCACAGGGTTTCCAGATACGCAGTATTTT.

The CDR3 DNA reads TGTGCCAGCAGTTTCCTCGGACAGGGACAAGAGACCCAGTACTTC. Encoded protein: CASSFLGQGQETQYF. The V call is TRBV28, the J call TRBJ2-5; 8 positions match TRBD1. Germline CDR1 is MDHEN and CDR2 is SYDVKM. CDR3 length: 15 residues. V was clipped by 3 bases and J by 2 bases; unmatched bases: 5.

The DNA for the CDR3 is TGTGCCAGCAGCTCCGGGACAGGAAAACAAGAGACCCAGTACTTC. Its translation: CASSSGTGKQETQYF. The V gene is TRBV5-4, the J gene TRBJ2-5; 8 nucleotides match TRBD1. CDR1 SGHNT and CDR2 YYREEE come from the germline V gene (reference sequence). Trimming took 3 bases from V and 2 from J; bases not matched to a gene: 6. The CDR3 loop spans 15 amino acids.

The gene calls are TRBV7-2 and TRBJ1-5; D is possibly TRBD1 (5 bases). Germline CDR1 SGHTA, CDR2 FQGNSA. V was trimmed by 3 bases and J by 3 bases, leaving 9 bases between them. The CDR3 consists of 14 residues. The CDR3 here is CASSLAGPNQPQHF. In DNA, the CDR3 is TGTGCCAGCAGCTTGGCAGGGCCCAATCAGCCCCAGCATTTT.

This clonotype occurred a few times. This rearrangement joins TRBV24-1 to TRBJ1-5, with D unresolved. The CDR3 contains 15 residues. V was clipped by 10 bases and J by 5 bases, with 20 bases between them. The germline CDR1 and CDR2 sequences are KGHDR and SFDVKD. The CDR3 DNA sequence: TGTGCCACTAGGACTCACATGGAAGGTTATCAGCCCCAGCATTTT. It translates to CATRTHMEGYQPQHF.

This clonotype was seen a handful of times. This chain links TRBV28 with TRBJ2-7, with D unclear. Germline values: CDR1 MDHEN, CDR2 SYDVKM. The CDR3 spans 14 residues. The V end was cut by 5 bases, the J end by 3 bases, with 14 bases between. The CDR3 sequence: CASSTADADYEQYV. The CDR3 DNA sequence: TGTGCCAGCAGTACCGCGGACGCGGACTACGAGCAGTACGTC.

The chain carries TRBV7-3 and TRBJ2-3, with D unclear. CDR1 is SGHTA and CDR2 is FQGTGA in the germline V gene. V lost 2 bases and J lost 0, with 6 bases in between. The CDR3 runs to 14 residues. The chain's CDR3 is CASSLPDSTDTQYF. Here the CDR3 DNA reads TGTGCCAGCAGCTTACCGGACAGCACAGATACGCAGTATTTT. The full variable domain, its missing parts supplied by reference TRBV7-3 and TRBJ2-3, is GAGVSQTPSNKVTEKGKYVELRCDPISGHTALYWYRQSLGQGPEFLIYFQGTGAADDSGLPNDRFFAVRPEGSVSTLKIQRTERGDSAVYLCASSLPDSTDTQYFGPGTRLTVL.

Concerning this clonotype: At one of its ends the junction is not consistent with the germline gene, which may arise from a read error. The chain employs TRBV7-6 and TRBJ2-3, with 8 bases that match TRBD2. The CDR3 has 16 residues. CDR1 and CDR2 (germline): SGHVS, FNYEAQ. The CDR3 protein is CATSTGVAGYADTQYF. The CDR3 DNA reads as TGTGCCACCAGCACCGGTGTAGCGGGGTACGCAGATACGCAGTATTTT.

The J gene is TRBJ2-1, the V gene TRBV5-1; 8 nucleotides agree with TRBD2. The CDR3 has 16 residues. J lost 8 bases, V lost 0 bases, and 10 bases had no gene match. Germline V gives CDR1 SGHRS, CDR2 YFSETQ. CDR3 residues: CASSLVFGTSADEQFF. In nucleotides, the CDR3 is TGCGCCAGCAGCTTGGTGTTTGGGACTAGTGCCGATGAGCAGTTCTTC.

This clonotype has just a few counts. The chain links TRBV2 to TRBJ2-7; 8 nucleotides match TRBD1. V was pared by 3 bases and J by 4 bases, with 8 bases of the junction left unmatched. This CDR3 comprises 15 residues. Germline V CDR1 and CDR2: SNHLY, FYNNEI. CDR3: CASSDGDRPFYEQYV. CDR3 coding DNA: TGTGCCAGCAGTGACGGGGACAGGCCATTTTACGAGCAGTACGTC.